This TCR beta chain emerged from a study of blood T cell repertoires in COVID-19. For the study at large: Both acute and convalescent COVID-19 samples were obtained from the United States, Italy and Spain. In each case, the material was cDNA or gDNA derived from T cells, B-cell-depleted T cells, or PBMCs.

This CDR3 has 13 amino acids. V lost 4 bases and J 6 bases, leaving 10 bases between the germline ends. The germline V gene has CDR1 MNHEY and CDR2 SMNVEV (reference sequence). While infection was still active, Seattle patients were enrolled and then followed longitudinally. This table comes from immunoSEQ multiplex PCR, and its TCRdb copy is limited to in-frame clones, with some not included. In the table there are 200,000 to 250,000 clones, approximately 85% of which are singletons. The clonotype was recovered from a man aged 50-60 years with COVID-19, enrolled during active disease. This chain connects TRBV27 to TRBJ2-1; D gene ambiguous. Sequencing was carried out using peripheral blood. The CDR3 coding sequence is TGTGCCAGCAGTTGGAGTACCGGCAATGAGCAGTTCTTC. It is translated as CASSWSTGNEQFF.